A selection of T cell receptor beta chains follows, all from one sample in a study of control samples from healthy donors and cancer patients. Assay used: immunoSEQ multiplex PCR; TCRdb lists only in-frame clones, some missing. The sample includes tens of thousands of clones, less than 85% of them seen just once. Sequencing was done on a sample of PBMCs. These receptor sequences come from an older man with lung cancer. Each CDR3 is given with its conserved first and last residue. The order of the fields is D gene, V gene, J gene, clone size, CDR3 length, CDR3 protein, CDR3 DNA. D genes are given only for firm matches. The size field is filled for only some rows; it gives once, few, many or a size class.

TRBD1,TRBV4-1,TRBJ2-7,-,20,CASSQDSSYPGQGGSYEQYF,TGCGCCAGCAGCCAAGATTCCTCGTACCCTGGACAGGGCGGGTCCTACGAGCAGTACTTC
-,TRBV20-1,TRBJ1-5,-,9,CSAGQPQHF,TGCAGTGCTGGACAGCCCCAGCATTTT
TRBD2,TRBV24-1,TRBJ2-3,-,16,CATSDRLAGDTDTQYF,TGTGCCACCAGTGATCGACTAGCGGGGGATACAGATACGCAGTATTTT
TRBD2,TRBV7-6,TRBJ2-3,-,17,CASSARLAGPLGDTQYF,TGTGCCAGCAGCGCCAGACTAGCGGGGCCCTTGGGGGATACGCAGTATTTT
-,TRBV25-1,TRBJ1-2,-,12,CASSGGGGTYTF,TGTGCCAGCAGTGGGGGAGGAGGGACCTACACCTTC
-,TRBV19,TRBJ1-5,-,16,CASSIIGTYSNQPQHF,TGTGCCAGTAGTATAATAGGGACATATAGCAATCAGCCCCAGCATTTT
-,TRBV5-1,TRBJ2-2,-,16,CASSTGSEITTGELFF,TGCGCCAGCAGCACCGGGTCTGAAATTACCACCGGGGAGCTGTTTTTT
-,TRBV3-1/TRBV3-2,TRBJ2-3,-,13,CASSQDFTDTQYF,TGTGCCAGCAGCCAAGACTTCACAGATACGCAGTATTTT
TRBD1,TRBV23-1,TRBJ2-3,-,13,CASGTGGRDTQYF,TGCGCCAGCGGAACAGGGGGTAGGGATACGCAGTATTTT
-,TRBV18,TRBJ1-1,-,13,CASSPGLNTEAFF,TGTGCCAGCTCACCGGGGTTGAACACTGAAGCTTTCTTT
-,TRBV4-3,TRBJ1-6,few,13,CASSQDWDSPLHF,TGCGCCAGCAGCCAAGATTGGGACTCACCCCTCCACTTT
-,TRBV11-2,TRBJ1-2,once,16,CASSSRGLGGVDGYTF,TGTGCCAGCAGCTCAAGGGGTCTCGGGGGCGTGGATGGCTACACCTTC
-,TRBV19,TRBJ2-7,-,14,CASSIMGPSSEQYF,TGTGCCAGTAGTATAATGGGACCGAGCAGCGAGCAGTACTTC
-,TRBV28,TRBJ1-5,-,14,CASMRTDLNQPQHF,TGTGCCAGCATGAGAACAGATTTGAATCAGCCCCAGCATTTT
-,TRBV14,TRBJ2-4,-,13,CASSQDGPNIQYF,TGTGCCAGCAGCCAAGACGGGCCTAACATTCAGTACTTC
TRBD1,TRBV30,TRBJ2-7,-,13,CAWSVWTGGEQYF,TGTGCCTGGAGTGTTTGGACAGGGGGCGAGCAGTACTTC
-,TRBV6-5,TRBJ2-1,-,11,CASKKGNEQFF,TGTGCCAGCAAGAAGGGAAATGAGCAGTTCTTC
TRBD2,TRBV7-7,TRBJ2-1,-,15,CASSLESGGGYEQFF,TGTGCCAGCAGCTTAGAAAGCGGGGGGGGATATGAGCAGTTCTTC
-,TRBV4-2,TRBJ2-6,-,15,CASSQDPGGYNVLTF,TGTGCCAGCAGCCAAGATCCAGGCGGGTACAACGTCCTGACTTTC
-,TRBV9,TRBJ2-4,-,14,CASSISDAKNIQYF,TGTGCCAGCAGCATTTCCGACGCCAAAAACATTCAGTACTTC
-,TRBV9,TRBJ1-2,-,17,CASSVAAGGNQHYGYTF,TGTGCCAGCAGCGTAGCTGCGGGGGGCAATCAACACTATGGCTACACCTTC
TRBD1,TRBV30,TRBJ2-7,-,14,CASSGTDYFYEQYF,TGTGCCTCCTCCGGGACAGATTATTTCTACGAGCAGTACTTC